This T cell receptor (beta chain) was sequenced during a study of shared clonotypes between healthy human individuals. Study results and caveats: Clonotype sharing among donors was thought likely to change with sequencing depth. The naive CD4 repertoires of a few donors were compared, and about 5% of clonotypes were shared.

Note on this clone: Its antigen is still unknown.

Per the germline V gene, CDR1 is SQVTM and CDR2 is ANQGSEA. The length of the CDR3 is 14 residues. Losses at the gene ends were 0 bases for V and 4 bases for J; bases not matched to a gene: 4. Evenly divided among several immunoSEQ plates was the genomic DNA of each subset. Measured with immunoSEQ multiplex PCR; TCRdb has only the in-frame clones, and not every one. The top ten hold 0.2% to 0.25% of the sample, which has about 800,000 clones, about 96% seen once. CD45RO-negative, CCR7-selected cells formed the naive CD8 fraction, which excluded terminally differentiated effector memory CD45RA+ cells. The study drew all its donors from Caucasian adults living in Nashville, Tennessee.

The gene calls are TRBV29-1 and TRBJ1-1; 8 nucleotides agree with TRBD1. The clonotype comes from a man aged 25 to 45 in good health. The specimen sequenced was naive CD8+ T cells sorted from blood. The CDR3 region has the DNA TGCAGCGTTGAAGAACAGGGGGTGGCCACTGAAGCTTTCTTT. Its protein product is CSVEEQGVATEAFF.